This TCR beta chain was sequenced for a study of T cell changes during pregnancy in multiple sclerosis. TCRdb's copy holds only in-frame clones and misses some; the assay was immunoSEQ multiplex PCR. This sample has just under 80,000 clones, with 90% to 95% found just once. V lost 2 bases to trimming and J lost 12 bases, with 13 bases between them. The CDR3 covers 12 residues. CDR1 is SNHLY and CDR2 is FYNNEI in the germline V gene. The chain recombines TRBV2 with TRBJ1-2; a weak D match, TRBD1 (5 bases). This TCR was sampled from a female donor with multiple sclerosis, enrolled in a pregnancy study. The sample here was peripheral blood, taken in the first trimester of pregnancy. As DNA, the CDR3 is TGTGCCAGCAGTGAAATGGGGCAGTCTAACACCTTC. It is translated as CASSEMGQSNTF. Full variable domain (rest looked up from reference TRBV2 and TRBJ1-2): EPEVTQTPSHQVTQMGQEVILRCVPISNHLYFYWYRQILGQKVEFLVSFYNNEISEKSEIFDDQFSVERPDGSNFTLKIRSTKLEDSAMYFCASSEMGQSNTFGSGTRLTVV.